These T cell receptor beta chains were read from a single sample in a study of shared clonotypes between healthy human individuals. The protocol was immunoSEQ multiplex PCR, while the TCRdb copy is restricted to in-frame clones and leaves out a portion. Seen here are millions of clones, around nine tenths observed once, and the top ten hold roughly 0.14%. Specimen: naive CD4+ T cells sorted from blood. The source is a man aged 18 to 30 in good health. Each CDR3 is given with its conserved first and last residue. A D gene is named only where the DNA matches it firmly. Only part of the rows carry a size: once, few, many, or a class if the clone is expanded.

clone size	V gene	J gene	D gene	CDR3 protein	CDR3 DNA
.	TRBV5-7	TRBJ2-5	TRBD2	CASSRGTSSQGQETQYF	TGTGCCAGCAGTCGCGGGACTAGCTCCCAGGGGCAAGAGACCCAGTACTTC
.	TRBV5-1	TRBJ2-5	.	CASSPRADQETQYF	TGCGCCAGCAGCCCCCGGGCCGACCAAGAGACCCAGTACTTC
.	TRBV5-5	TRBJ1-1	TRBD1	CASSTQGASNTEAFF	TGTGCCAGCAGCACCCAGGGGGCGTCGAACACTGAAGCTTTCTTT
.	TRBV19	TRBJ1-6	TRBD1	CASSLGQINSPLHF	TGTGCCAGTAGCCTGGGACAGATTAATTCACCCCTCCACTTT
.	TRBV2	TRBJ2-7	TRBD1	CASNGGQGAYEQYF	TGTGCCAGCAACGGAGGACAGGGGGCCTACGAGCAGTACTTC
few	TRBV5-1	TRBJ2-2	.	CASSAPPGPGELFF	TGCGCCAGCAGCGCGCCACCGGGACCCGGGGAGCTGTTTTTT
once	TRBV4-3	TRBJ2-3	.	CASSQEFRGSDTQYF	TGCGCCAGCAGCCAAGAATTTCGGGGTTCAGATACGCAGTATTTT
.	TRBV5-4	TRBJ2-5	TRBD2	CASSFPGLAGETQYF	TGTGCCAGCAGCTTCCCGGGACTAGCGGGAGAGACCCAGTACTTC
.	TRBV7-9	TRBJ2-1	.	CASSLFGSVNEQFF	TGTGCCAGCAGCTTATTCGGGTCGGTCAATGAGCAGTTCTTC
.	TRBV5-4	TRBJ2-7	.	CASSLKVGEKQYF	TGTGCCAGCAGCTTAAAAGTGGGAGAAAAGCAGTACTTC
.	TRBV30	TRBJ2-1	.	CAWVGVSSYNEQFF	TGTGCCTGGGTAGGGGTGAGCTCCTACAATGAGCAGTTCTTC
.	TRBV5-1	TRBJ2-7	.	CASSIGGNPYEQYF	TGCGCCAGCAGCATAGGGGGAAACCCTTACGAGCAGTACTTC
.	TRBV19	TRBJ2-7	.	CASSMMAGGEQYF	TGTGCCAGTAGTATGATGGCCGGCGGCGAGCAGTACTTC
.	TRBV30	TRBJ2-1	TRBD2	CAWSRLAGYNEQFF	TGTGCCTGGAGCAGACTAGCGGGTTACAATGAGCAGTTCTTC
few	TRBV6-1	TRBJ1-5	.	CASSEGRVQPQHF	TGTGCCAGCAGTGAAGGGAGGGTTCAGCCCCAGCATTTT
.	TRBV7-2	TRBJ2-5	TRBD2	CASSRTRQETQYF	TGTGCCAGCAGCCGGACTAGGCAAGAGACCCAGTACTTC
.	TRBV30	TRBJ2-7	.	CAWSVNRASNEQYF	TGTGCCTGGAGTGTAAACAGGGCGAGCAACGAGCAGTACTTC
.	TRBV6-1	TRBJ1-1	.	CASGGGAPFF	TGTGCCAGCGGCGGTGGGGCTCCCTTCTTT
.	TRBV7-2	TRBJ2-1	.	CASSLVFSGEEFF	TGTGCCAGCAGCTTAGTTTTTTCGGGGGAAGAGTTCTTC
.	TRBV2	TRBJ2-1	.	CASSLALGGNGEQFF	TGTGCCAGCAGTCTAGCTTTGGGGGGCAATGGGGAGCAGTTCTTC
once	TRBV5-1	TRBJ2-5	.	CASSSTTQETQYF	TGCGCCAGCAGCTCGACAACGCAAGAGACCCAGTACTTC